This entry concerns a single TCR beta chain. Its recognized antigen is unknown. No base-level quality is on record; no much larger clone is a single base apart. This record comes from a study of shared clonotypes between healthy human individuals (dated by TCRdb to 2019 to 2021). As for the study more broadly: The cohort comprised two women and a few men aged 18 to 49 years. Between about 0.85 and 9.5 billion PBMCs per donor were obtained by leukapheresis. To estimate repertoire size and how much clonotype sharing occurs between individuals, the study deeply sequenced the blood TCR repertoires of five or six healthy adults. To increase sequencing depth and limit assay-specific biases, different laboratories used diverse techniques to prepare libraries and sequence TCR repertoires. Per donor, three plates each were used for CD4 naive and CD4 memory, two for CD8 naive, and one for CD8 memory. The research as a whole found: Sampling was restricted to blood, and TCR repertoires in tissues likely differ from the TCR repertoires found in blood. Even with the large sequencing depth, rarefaction of the sorted-subset datasets indicated that sequencing was incomplete. Across a few donors, around 5% of naive CD4, approximately 3.6% of naive CD8, roughly 2.2% of memory CD4, and approximately 0.4% of memory CD8 clonotypes were shared. The genetic and exposure-history diversity represented was limited by the small number of donors. Clonotypes shared by all four sorted-subset donors showed higher generation probabilities than non-shared clonotypes. Estimated clonotype richness was generally larger for naive than for memory subsets. Pairwise subsampling indicated that sequencing depth was expected to affect the degree of clonotype sharing among donors.

The germline V gene encodes CDR1 MNHEY and CDR2 SMNVEV (reference sequence). The germline V end is reduced by 6 bases and the J end by 7 bases; junction bases left unmatched: 14. The CDR3 holds 16 amino acids from the cysteine to the phenylalanine. Kept here is only the CDR3 DNA, which spans 48 bases and is read in frame from base 1. Using the deep immunoSEQ assay, TCR CDR3 regions were amplified from genomic DNA by multiplex PCR. Genomic DNA extracted from each cell subset was distributed evenly over all wells of several immunoSEQ 96-well plates, and each plate served as one replicate. For sorted subsets, about 0.2 ug genomic DNA, equal to 30,000 or so T cell genomes, was loaded into each replicate PCR. Purified libraries were measured with a Qubit 3.0 fluorometer, size-checked on a Bioanalyzer 2100, and measured again with the KAPA Library Quantification kit. Every immunoSEQ 96-well plate was sequenced on a dedicated single-read 150-cycle Illumina NextSeq 550 flow cell. The study's processing was this. Because the immunoSEQ output included only junctional sequences and no quality scores, the filtering could not be the same as the filtering used for full-length reads. Sequences were annotated with PyIR, a Python wrapper for IgBLAST v1.9, and V/J genes and CDR3 were assigned using IMGT germline references. Reads were filtered out if the reads had weak V/J assignments (E-value above 1e-6), no CDR3, stop codons, out-of-frame junctions, or ambiguous translated residues. V3J clonotypes were defined as sequences sharing an identical inferred V gene, J gene, and CDR3 amino acid sequence. Percentage overlap between repertoires was calculated by dividing the number of shared unique clonotypes by the size of the smaller repertoire. Richness of each repertoire was evaluated using RTK rarefaction, the Chao1 estimator, and Recon v2.1 estimates of unobserved clonotypes. Generation probabilities for all TCRbeta clonotypes obtained by the gDNA method from a handful of donors were computed using OLGA. Imported from immuneACCESS, the table was reduced by TCRdb to in-frame sequences with V and J called. These copies leave out some clones; in studies compared against another copy, an unresolved V gene accounts for under half, and the cause of the remainder is not known. V, J and clone size reflect that table, while D and trimming were determined from the DNA. This sample comprises around 620,000 clones, around 96% of them detected only once. Of the sample, approximately 0.11% falls within the top ten clones.

CD8 naive samples consisted of CD45RO-negative cells that were positively selected for CCR7, yielding a CD45RA+CCR7+ population without TemRA cells. Donors were healthy HIV-negative adults with no recently reported acute infections or vaccinations. Every donor was a Caucasian adult living in Nashville, Tennessee, USA. After blood collection by leukapheresis, PBMCs were isolated using Ficoll-Histopaque density gradient centrifugation and then cryopreserved in the vapor phase of liquid nitrogen. Analytical flow cytometry was used to check the purity and quantity of every magnetically sorted T cell population. From each sorted fraction, genomic DNA was isolated and quantified by UV absorbance on a Nanodrop 2000c.

The rearrangement joined TRBV27 to TRBJ2-1; TRBD2 fits 8 bases in the junction. Sequencing was carried out using naive CD8+ T cells sorted from blood. The cell subset or site label, as the study defines it: CD45RA+CCR7+. The receptor comes from a woman aged 25 to 39 in good health. The CDR3 corresponds to CASSLVDPGGGNEQFF. The DNA sequence is TGTGCCAGCAGCCTCGTCGATCCGGGAGGGGGTAATGAGCAGTTCTTC.